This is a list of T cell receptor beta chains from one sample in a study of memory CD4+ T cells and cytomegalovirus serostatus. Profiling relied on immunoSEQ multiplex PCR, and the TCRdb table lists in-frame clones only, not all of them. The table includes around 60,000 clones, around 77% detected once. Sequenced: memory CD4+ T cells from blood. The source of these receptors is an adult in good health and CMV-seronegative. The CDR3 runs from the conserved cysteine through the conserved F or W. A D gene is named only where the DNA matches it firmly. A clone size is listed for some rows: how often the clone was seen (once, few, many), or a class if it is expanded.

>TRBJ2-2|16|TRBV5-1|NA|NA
TGCGCCAGCAGCTTGATCCCGGGCGGGAACACCGGGGAGCTGTTTTTT
CASSLIPGGNTGELFF
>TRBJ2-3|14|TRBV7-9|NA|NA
TGTGCCAGCAGCTTCCAGGGGAGCACAGATACGCAGTATTTT
CASSFQGSTDTQYF
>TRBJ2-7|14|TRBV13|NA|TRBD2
TGTGCCAGCAGCTTTAGCGGGGGGGCCTACGAGCAGTACTTC
CASSFSGGAYEQYF
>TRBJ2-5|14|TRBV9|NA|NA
TGTGCCAGCAGCCCCCACATCGGGGGACAGACCCAGTACTTC
CASSPHIGGQTQYF
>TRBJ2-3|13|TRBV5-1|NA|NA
TGCGCCAGCAGCTTGGGGGTAGGGGATACGCAGTATTTT
CASSLGVGDTQYF
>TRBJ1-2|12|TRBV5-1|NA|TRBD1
TGCGCCAGCAGCATCGACAGGGTAGGCTACACCTTC
CASSIDRVGYTF
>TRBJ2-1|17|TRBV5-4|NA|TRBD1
TGTGCCAGCAGCTTGGCCAGGGGGCGAGATTCCTACAATGAACAGTTCTTC
CASSLARGRDSYNEQFF
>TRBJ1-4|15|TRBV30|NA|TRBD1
TGTGCCTGGAGTGTACTCGGAGGGGGCGGTGAAAAACTGTTTTTT
CAWSVLGGGGEKLFF
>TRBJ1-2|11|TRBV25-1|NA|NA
TGTGCCAGCAGCCGGAACTATGGCTACACCTTC
CASSRNYGYTF
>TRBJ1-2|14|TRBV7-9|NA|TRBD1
TGTGCCAGCAGCCAAGACACAGGGGCGGGTGGCTACACCTTC
CASSQDTGAGGYTF
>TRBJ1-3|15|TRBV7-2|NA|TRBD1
TGTGCCAGCAGCTTAGATACAGGGGCTGGAAACACCATATATTTT
CASSLDTGAGNTIYF
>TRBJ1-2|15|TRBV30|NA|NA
TGTGCCTGGAGTGTACGTGGAGCTTGGGGGAAAGGCTACACCTTC
CAWSVRGAWGKGYTF
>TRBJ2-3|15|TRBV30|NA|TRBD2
TGTGCCTGGAGTACCGGACTAGCGGTCACAGATACGCAGTATTTT
CAWSTGLAVTDTQYF
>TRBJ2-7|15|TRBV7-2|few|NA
TGTGCCAGCAGCCAGGGGGCGGGAGGTCCCTACGAGCAGTACTTC
CASSQGAGGPYEQYF
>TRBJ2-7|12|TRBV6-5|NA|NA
TGTGCCAGCAGACCCCTACTCGGCCGGCAGTACTTC
CASRPLLGRQYF
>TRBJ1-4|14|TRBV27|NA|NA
TGTGCCAGCAGTTTCGGGGGGACGGCCGAAAAACTGTTTTTT
CASSFGGTAEKLFF
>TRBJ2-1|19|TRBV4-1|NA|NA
TGCGCCAGCAGCCAAGATGTGGGGGCGACTTCACCACGAAACAATGAGCAGTTCTTC
CASSQDVGATSPRNNEQFF
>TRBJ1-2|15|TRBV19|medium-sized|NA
TGTGCCAGTAGAGTACAGCTTAGGGATCGGTATGGCTACACCTTC
CASRVQLRDRYGYTF
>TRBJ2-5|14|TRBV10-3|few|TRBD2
TGTGCCATCAGTGCCTCCACTAGCGGAGAGACCCAGTACTTC
CAISASTSGETQYF
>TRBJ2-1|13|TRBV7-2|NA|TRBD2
TGTGCCAGCAGCCCGCTCGAAGCGGGAGCCCAGTTCTTC
CASSPLEAGAQFF
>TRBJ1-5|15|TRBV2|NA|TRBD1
TGTGCCAGCAGTGAGGTGACAGGGGGCGGTCAGCCCCAGCATTTT
CASSEVTGGGQPQHF
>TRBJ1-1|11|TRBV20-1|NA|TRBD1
TGCAGTGCTACCCGGACAGGTGAAGCTTTCTTT
CSATRTGEAFF
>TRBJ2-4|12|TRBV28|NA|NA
TGTGCCACCCAGGGGGCCAAAAACATTCAGTACTTC
CATQGAKNIQYF
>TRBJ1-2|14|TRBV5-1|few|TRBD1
TGCGCCAGCAGCATCGGACAGGGGGGATACGGCTACACCTTC
CASSIGQGGYGYTF